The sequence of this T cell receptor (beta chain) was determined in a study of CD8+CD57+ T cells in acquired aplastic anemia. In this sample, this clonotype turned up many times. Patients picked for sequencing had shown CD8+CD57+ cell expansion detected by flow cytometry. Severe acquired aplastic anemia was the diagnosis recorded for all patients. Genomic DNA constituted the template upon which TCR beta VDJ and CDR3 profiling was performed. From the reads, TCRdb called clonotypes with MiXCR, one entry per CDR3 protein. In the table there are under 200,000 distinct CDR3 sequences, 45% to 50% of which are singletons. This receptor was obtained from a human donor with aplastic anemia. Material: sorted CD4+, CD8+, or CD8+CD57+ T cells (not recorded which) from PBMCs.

The CDR3 loop reads CASSLVGTVQETQYF. The CDR3 DNA is TGCGCCAGCAGCTTGGTAGGGACAGTCCAAGAGACCCAGTACTTC. This chain joins TRBV5-1 and TRBJ2-5, with 7 positions matching TRBD1. The CDR3 sequence is 15 residues long. J lost 1 base, V lost 0 bases, and 3 bases had no gene match. From germline, CDR1 is SGHRS and CDR2 YFSETQ.